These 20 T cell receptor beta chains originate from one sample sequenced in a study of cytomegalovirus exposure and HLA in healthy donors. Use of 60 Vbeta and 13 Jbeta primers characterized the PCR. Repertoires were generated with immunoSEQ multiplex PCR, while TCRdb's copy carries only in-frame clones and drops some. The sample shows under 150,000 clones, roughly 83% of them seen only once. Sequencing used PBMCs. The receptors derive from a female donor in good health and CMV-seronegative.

The CDR3 DNA sequence: TGCGCCAGCAGCCTTCTAACGGGAGGCTACGACGAGCAGTACTTC. Translating it yields CASSLLTGGYDEQYF. V usage is TRBV5-1 and J usage is TRBJ2-7; 7 bases align to TRBD2. Germline assignment: CDR1 SGHRS and CDR2 YFSETQ. The junction had 12 bases not matched to a gene; V was cut back by 4 bases and J by 5 bases. There are 15 residues in the CDR3.

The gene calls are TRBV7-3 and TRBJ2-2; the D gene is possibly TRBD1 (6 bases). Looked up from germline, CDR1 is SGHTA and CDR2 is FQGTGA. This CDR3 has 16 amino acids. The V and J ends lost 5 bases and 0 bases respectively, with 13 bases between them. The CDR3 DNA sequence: TGTGCCAGCAGCCATACAGGGACCGCGAACACCGGGGAGCTGTTTTTT. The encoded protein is CASSHTGTANTGELFF.

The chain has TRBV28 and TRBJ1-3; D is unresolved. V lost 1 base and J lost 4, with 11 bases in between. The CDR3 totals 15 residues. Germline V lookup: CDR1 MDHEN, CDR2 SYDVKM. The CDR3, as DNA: TGTGCCAGCAGTTTATCCGGGTTTGGGGGAAACACCATATATTTT. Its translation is CASSLSGFGGNTIYF. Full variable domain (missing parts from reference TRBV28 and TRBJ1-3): DVKVTQSSRYLVKRTGEKVFLECVQDMDHENMFWYRQDPGLGLRLIYFSYDVKMKEKGDIPEGYSVSREKKERFSLILESASTNQTSMYLCASSLSGFGGNTIYFGEGSWLTVV.

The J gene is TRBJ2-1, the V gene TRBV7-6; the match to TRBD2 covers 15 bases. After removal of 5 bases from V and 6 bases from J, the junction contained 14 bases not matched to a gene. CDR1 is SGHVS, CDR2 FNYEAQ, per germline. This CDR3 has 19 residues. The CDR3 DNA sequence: TGTGCCAGCAGCCACACCGTCCCGGGACTAGCGGGGGGCCGCAATGAGCAGTTCTTC. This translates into CASSHTVPGLAGGRNEQFF.

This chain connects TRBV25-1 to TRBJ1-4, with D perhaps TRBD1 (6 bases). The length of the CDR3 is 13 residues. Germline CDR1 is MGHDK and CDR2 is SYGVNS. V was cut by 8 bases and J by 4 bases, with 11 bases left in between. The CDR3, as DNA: TGTGCCAGCCGTGGACAGAATAATGAAAAACTGTTTTTT. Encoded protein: CASRGQNNEKLFF.

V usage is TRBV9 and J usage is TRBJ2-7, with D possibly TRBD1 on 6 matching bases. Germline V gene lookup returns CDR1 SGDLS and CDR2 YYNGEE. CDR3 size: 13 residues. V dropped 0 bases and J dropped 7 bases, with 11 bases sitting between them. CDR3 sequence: CASSVGGRGEQYF. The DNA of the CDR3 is TGTGCCAGCAGCGTAGGGGGGCGTGGGGAGCAGTACTTC.

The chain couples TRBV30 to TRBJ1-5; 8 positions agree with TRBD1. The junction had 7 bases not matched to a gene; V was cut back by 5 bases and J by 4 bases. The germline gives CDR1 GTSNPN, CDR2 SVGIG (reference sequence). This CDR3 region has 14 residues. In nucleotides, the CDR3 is TGTGCCTGGGGCCGGACAGGGCCGAATCAGCCCCAGCATTTT. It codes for CAWGRTGPNQPQHF.

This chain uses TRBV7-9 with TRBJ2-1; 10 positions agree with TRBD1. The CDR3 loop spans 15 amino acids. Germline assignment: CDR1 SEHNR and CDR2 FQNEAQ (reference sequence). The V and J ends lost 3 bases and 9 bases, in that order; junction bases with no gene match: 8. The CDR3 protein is CASSLGQGRTGEQFF. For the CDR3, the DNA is TGTGCCAGCAGCTTGGGACAGGGGCGTACGGGTGAGCAGTTCTTC.

CDR3: CASSPDRDTEAFF. CDR3 sequence (DNA): TGCGCCAGCAGTCCGGACAGGGATACTGAAGCTTTCTTT. V usage is TRBV5-1 and J usage is TRBJ1-1; 8 bases fit TRBD1. The germline V gene encodes CDR1 SGHRS and CDR2 YFSETQ. V dropped 5 bases and J dropped 5; count of bases not matched to a gene: 5. This CDR3 is built from 13 residues.

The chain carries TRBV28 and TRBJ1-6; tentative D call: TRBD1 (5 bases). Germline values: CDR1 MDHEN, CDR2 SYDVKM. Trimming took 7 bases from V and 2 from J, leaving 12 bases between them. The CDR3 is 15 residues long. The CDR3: CASNTGETYNSPLHF. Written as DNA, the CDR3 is TGTGCCAGCAACACGGGGGAGACCTATAATTCACCCCTCCACTTT.

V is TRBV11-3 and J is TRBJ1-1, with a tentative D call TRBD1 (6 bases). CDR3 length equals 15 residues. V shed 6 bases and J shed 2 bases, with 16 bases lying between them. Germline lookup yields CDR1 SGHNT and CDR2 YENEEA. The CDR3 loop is CASSPGTLPNTEAFF. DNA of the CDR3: TGTGCCAGCAGTCCCGGGACACTTCCTAACACTGAAGCTTTCTTT.

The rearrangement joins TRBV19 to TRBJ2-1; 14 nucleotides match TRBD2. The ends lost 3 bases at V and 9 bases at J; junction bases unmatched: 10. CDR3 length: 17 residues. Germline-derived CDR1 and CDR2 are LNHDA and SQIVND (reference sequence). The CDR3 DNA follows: TGTGCCAGTAGTATGACACAGGGACTAGCGGGAGTCAGTGAGCAGTTCTTC. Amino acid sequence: CASSMTQGLAGVSEQFF. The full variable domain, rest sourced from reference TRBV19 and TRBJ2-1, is DGGITQSPKYLFRKEGQNVTLSCEQNLNHDAMYWYRQDPGQGLRLIYYSQIVNDFQKGDIAEGYSVSREKKESFPLTVTSAQKNPTAFYLCASSMTQGLAGVSEQFFGPGTRLTVL.

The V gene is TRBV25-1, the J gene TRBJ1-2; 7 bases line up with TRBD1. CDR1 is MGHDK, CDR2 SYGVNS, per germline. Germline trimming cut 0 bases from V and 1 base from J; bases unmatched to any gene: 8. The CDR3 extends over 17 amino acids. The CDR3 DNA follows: TGTGCCAGCAGTGAATATTCACCGACAGGGATTAACTATGGCTACACCTTC. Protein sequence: CASSEYSPTGINYGYTF.

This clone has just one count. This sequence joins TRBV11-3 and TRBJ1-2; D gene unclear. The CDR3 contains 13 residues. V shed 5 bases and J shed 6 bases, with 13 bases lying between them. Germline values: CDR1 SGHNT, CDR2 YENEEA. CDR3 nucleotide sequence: TGTGCCAGCAGCCCCACCCGGGAAGATGGCTACACCTTC. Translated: CASSPTREDGYTF.

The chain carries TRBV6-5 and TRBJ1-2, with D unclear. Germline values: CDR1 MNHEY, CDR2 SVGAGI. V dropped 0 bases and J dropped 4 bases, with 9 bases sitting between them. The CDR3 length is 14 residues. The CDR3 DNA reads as TGTGCCAGCAGTTACTCGACGGGTCCCTATGGCTACACCTTC. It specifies CASSYSTGPYGYTF.

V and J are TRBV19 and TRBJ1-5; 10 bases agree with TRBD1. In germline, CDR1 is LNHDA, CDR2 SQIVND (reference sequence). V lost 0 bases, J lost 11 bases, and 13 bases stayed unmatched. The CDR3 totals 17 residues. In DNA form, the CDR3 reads TGTGCCAGTAGTATAGACCGGGGACAGGGGCCCTCCAGGGCCCAGCATTTT. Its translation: CASSIDRGQGPSRAQHF.

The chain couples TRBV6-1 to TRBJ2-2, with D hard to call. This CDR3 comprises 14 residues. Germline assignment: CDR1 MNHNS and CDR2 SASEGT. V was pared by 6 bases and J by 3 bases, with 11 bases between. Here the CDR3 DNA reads TGTGCCAGCAGCCGCAACTTTGACACCGGGGAGCTGTTTTTT. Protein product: CASSRNFDTGELFF.

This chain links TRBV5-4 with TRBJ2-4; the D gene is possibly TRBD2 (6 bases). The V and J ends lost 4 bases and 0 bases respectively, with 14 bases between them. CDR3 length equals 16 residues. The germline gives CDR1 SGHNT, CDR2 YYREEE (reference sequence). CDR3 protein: CASSPPGDLAKNIQYF. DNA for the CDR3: TGTGCCAGCAGCCCCCCGGGAGACTTAGCCAAAAACATTCAGTACTTC.

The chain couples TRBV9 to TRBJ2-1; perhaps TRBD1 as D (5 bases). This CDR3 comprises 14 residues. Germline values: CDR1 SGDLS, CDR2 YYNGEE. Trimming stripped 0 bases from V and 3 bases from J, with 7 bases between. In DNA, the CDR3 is TGTGCCAGCAGCGTAGGACAGCTCTACAATGAGCAGTTCTTC. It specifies CASSVGQLYNEQFF.

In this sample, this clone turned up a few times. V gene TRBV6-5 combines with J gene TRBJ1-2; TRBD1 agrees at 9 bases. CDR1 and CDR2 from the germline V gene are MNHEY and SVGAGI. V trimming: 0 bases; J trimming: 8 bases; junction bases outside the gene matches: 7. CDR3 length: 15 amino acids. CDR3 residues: CASSYSGTGIDGYTF. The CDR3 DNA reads TGTGCCAGCAGTTACTCGGGGACAGGGATTGACGGCTACACCTTC.